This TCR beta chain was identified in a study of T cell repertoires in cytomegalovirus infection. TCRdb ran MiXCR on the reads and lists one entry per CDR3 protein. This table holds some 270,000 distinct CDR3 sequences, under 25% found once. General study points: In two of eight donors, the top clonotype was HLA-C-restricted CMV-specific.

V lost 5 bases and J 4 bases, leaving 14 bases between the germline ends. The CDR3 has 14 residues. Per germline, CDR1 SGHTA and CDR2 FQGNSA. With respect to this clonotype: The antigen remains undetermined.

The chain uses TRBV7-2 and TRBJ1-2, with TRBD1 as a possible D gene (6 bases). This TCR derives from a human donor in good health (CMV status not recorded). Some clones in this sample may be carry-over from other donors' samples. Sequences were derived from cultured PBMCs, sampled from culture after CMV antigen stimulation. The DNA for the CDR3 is TGTGCCAGCAGCCCCGACAGGAACGCCTATGGCTACACCTTC. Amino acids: CASSPDRNAYGYTF.